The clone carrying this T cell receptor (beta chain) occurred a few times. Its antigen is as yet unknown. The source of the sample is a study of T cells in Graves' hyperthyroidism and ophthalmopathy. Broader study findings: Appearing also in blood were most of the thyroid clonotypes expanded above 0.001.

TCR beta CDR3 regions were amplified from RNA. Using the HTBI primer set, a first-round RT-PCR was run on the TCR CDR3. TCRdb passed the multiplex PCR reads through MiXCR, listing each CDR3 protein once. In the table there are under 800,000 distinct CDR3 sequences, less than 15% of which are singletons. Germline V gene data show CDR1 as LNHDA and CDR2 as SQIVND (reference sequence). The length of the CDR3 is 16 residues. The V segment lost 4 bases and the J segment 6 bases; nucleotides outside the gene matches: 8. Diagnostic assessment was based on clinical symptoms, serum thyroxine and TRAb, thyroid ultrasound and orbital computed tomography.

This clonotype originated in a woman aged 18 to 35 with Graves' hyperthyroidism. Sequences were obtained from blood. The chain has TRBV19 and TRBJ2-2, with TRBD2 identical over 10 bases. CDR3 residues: CASSSRGLASSGELFF. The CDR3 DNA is TGTGCCAGTAGTAGCAGGGGACTAGCGAGCTCCGGGGAGCTGTTTTTT.